Listed below are T cell receptor beta chains from one sample, sequenced in a study of T cells in Graves' hyperthyroidism and ophthalmopathy. One entry per CDR3 protein results from TCRdb running MiXCR on the multiplex PCR reads. The sample shows 690,000 or so distinct CDR3 sequences, roughly a sixth of them seen only once. The sequenced sample was blood. The receptor set was obtained from a woman aged 45-60 years with Graves' hyperthyroidism that later progressed to Graves' ophthalmopathy. Each CDR3 is given with its conserved first and last residue. The order of the fields is clone size, V gene, D gene, J gene, CDR3 protein, CDR3 DNA. D genes are given only for firm matches. Where a row states a size, it is once, few, many or the class of an expanded clone; other rows omit it.

few	TRBV9	-	TRBJ1-6	CASSAGLPPLHF	TGTGCCAGCAGCGCCGGACTGCCACCCCTCCACTTT
-	TRBV20-1	-	TRBJ1-2	CSASSRHRANYGYTF	TGCAGTGCTAGCAGCCGACATCGGGCTAACTATGGCTACACCTTC
many	TRBV3-1	TRBD2	TRBJ2-7	CASRAGLAVSYEQYF	TGTGCCAGCAGGGCAGGACTAGCGGTTTCCTACGAGCAGTACTTC
many	TRBV7-2	-	TRBJ2-2	CASSLVGTQSTGELFF	TGTGCCAGCAGCTTAGTCGGGACCCAATCTACCGGGGAGCTGTTTTTT
few	TRBV6-2/TRBV6-3	-	TRBJ1-2	CASSYSRAGYTF	TGTGCCAGCAGTTACTCCAGGGCTGGCTACACCTTC
-	TRBV20-1	-	TRBJ2-1	CSAHAGNGEQFF	TGCAGTGCTCACGCGGGGAACGGTGAGCAGTTCTTC
many	TRBV11-2	TRBD2	TRBJ2-3	CASSLAAGAYTDTQYF	TGTGCCAGCAGCTTAGCAGCGGGGGCGTACACAGATACGCAGTATTTT
-	TRBV6-2/TRBV6-3	-	TRBJ1-6	CASRRGTYNSPLHF	TGTGCCAGCAGGAGGGGAACCTATAATTCACCCCTCCACTTT
many	TRBV27	TRBD1	TRBJ1-4	CASSQYPTGGGNEKLFF	TGTGCCAGCAGTCAATATCCTACAGGGGGCGGGAATGAAAAACTGTTTTTT
few	TRBV7-9	-	TRBJ1-3	CATTGSSGNTIYF	TGTGCCACCACAGGGTCCTCTGGAAACACCATATATTTT
few	TRBV6-1	-	TRBJ1-1	CASSATQGSTEAFF	TGTGCCAGCAGTGCCACCCAGGGGTCCACTGAAGCTTTCTTT
few	TRBV27	-	TRBJ1-2	CASSPQGTNYGYTF	TGTGCCAGCAGCCCACAGGGAACTAACTATGGCTACACCTTC
once	TRBV27	TRBD1	TRBJ2-4	CASSFGAGGAKNIQYF	TGTGCCAGCAGTTTTGGGGCAGGGGGTGCCAAAAACATTCAGTACTTC
once	TRBV7-9	-	TRBJ1-5	CASSLDAGHQPQHF	TGTGCCAGCAGCTTAGATGCGGGACACCAGCCCCAGCATTTT
many	TRBV7-9	TRBD2	TRBJ2-3	CAGTSGVGGTDTQYF	TGTGCCGGAACGAGCGGGGTTGGTGGCACAGATACGCAGTATTTT
many	TRBV5-1	TRBD1	TRBJ2-7	CASSTAGQGVYEQYF	TGCGCCAGCAGCACCGCGGGACAGGGGGTCTACGAGCAGTACTTC
-	TRBV20-1	-	TRBJ1-2	CSPNAGGLHYGYTF	TGCAGTCCAAACGCCGGGGGGCTCCACTATGGCTACACCTTC
few	TRBV20-1	-	TRBJ2-7	CSASPPGRRAYEQYF	TGCAGTGCTAGCCCCCCTGGCAGGAGAGCCTACGAGCAGTACTTC
many	TRBV20-1	-	TRBJ1-2	CSARRIGRAYDGYTF	TGCAGTGCTAGACGGATCGGCAGGGCCTACGATGGCTACACCTTC
many	TRBV7-9	-	TRBJ2-5	CASSAWDVTQETQYF	TGTGCCAGCAGCGCCTGGGACGTTACACAAGAGACCCAGTACTTC
few	TRBV18	TRBD1	TRBJ2-6	CASSPSGTGGTGANVLTF	TGTGCCAGCTCACCCTCCGGGACAGGGGGCACTGGGGCCAACGTCCTGACTTTC
-	TRBV5-1	-	TRBJ2-1	CASSIGGGLNEQFF	TGCGCCAGCAGCATTGGCGGTGGGTTGAATGAGCAGTTCTTC
-	TRBV6-1	TRBD1	TRBJ1-5	CAGDKTGGNQPQHF	TGTGCCGGAGATAAAACAGGGGGCAATCAGCCCCAGCATTTT
few	TRBV20-1	TRBD2	TRBJ2-7	CSAPKRGRAYEQYF	TGCAGTGCTCCTAAGCGGGGGAGAGCCTACGAGCAGTACTTC
few	TRBV20-1	-	TRBJ1-2	CSASLGIPYGYTF	TGCAGTGCTAGTTTGGGGATTCCTTATGGCTACACCTTC
few	TRBV4-1	-	TRBJ2-1	CASSHPTGRYNEQFF	TGCGCCAGCAGCCACCCCACGGGGCGGTACAATGAGCAGTTCTTC
few	TRBV7-2	-	TRBJ2-1	CASSLPKWGGAFF	TGTGCCAGCAGCTTGCCTAAGTGGGGGGGGGCGTTCTTC
-	TRBV29-1	TRBD2	TRBJ2-3	CSVDGGGSTDTQYF	TGCAGCGTTGATGGCGGGGGGAGCACAGATACGCAGTATTTT
many	TRBV12-3/TRBV12-4	-	TRBJ2-1	CASRVSSGEQFF	TGTGCCAGCAGAGTTAGCTCGGGTGAGCAGTTCTTC
few	TRBV19	TRBD1	TRBJ1-2	CASSPRTGLNGYTF	TGTGCCAGTAGTCCCAGGACAGGGTTGAATGGCTACACCTTC
-	TRBV20-1	-	TRBJ2-3	CSASTNPSTDTQYF	TGCAGTGCTAGCACGAACCCAAGCACAGATACGCAGTATTTT
-	TRBV12-5	-	TRBJ1-2	CASGWGGALYGYTF	TGTGCTAGTGGTTGGGGAGGGGCCCTCTATGGCTACACCTTC
many	TRBV18	TRBD2	TRBJ2-1	CASSPGGAVNEQFF	TGTGCCAGCTCACCGGGAGGGGCGGTGAATGAGCAGTTCTTC
-	TRBV12-3/TRBV12-4	TRBD1	TRBJ2-6	CASSLGQGRVANVLTF	TGTGCCAGCAGTCTAGGACAGGGTCGTGTGGCCAACGTCCTGACTTTC
few	TRBV5-1	-	TRBJ1-3	CASSAGLTGNTIYF	TGCGCCAGCAGTGCCGGGTTAACTGGAAACACCATATATTTT
many	TRBV2	-	TRBJ1-1	CASSGLAGVNTEAFF	TGTGCCAGCAGTGGTCTAGCAGGGGTGAACACTGAAGCTTTCTTT
-	TRBV19	TRBD1	TRBJ1-2	CASSIGRGFGYTF	TGTGCCAGTAGTATAGGCAGGGGGTTCGGCTACACCTTC
-	TRBV9	-	TRBJ2-1	CASSVAGGTNEQFF	TGTGCCAGCAGCGTAGCCGGGGGCACGAATGAGCAGTTCTTC
few	TRBV11-2	TRBD2	TRBJ2-7	CASSVAPPSGAYEQYF	TGTGCCAGCAGCGTAGCTCCTCCTAGCGGAGCCTACGAGCAGTACTTC
few	TRBV30	TRBD2	TRBJ2-7	CACMGRGVNEQYF	TGTGCCTGTATGGGGCGGGGGGTGAATGAGCAGTACTTC